The 7 T cell receptor delta chains given below trace back to one sample, sequenced in a study of γδ T cells in repeated Plasmodium falciparum infection. Gammadelta T cells were flow-sorted from PBMC into Vgamma9/Vdelta2+ and Vdelta2-negative populations for bulk analysis. TCRdb processed the multiplex PCR reads again with the CATT caller. Among around 89,000 delta-chain clones listed, over 1.3% were seen once. Sequencing used gamma-delta T cells from blood. The receptor set was obtained from a pool of human donors (malaria-infected and uninfected, not separated).

This clone counts as medium-sized. Additional DNA sequences in this sample encode the identical CDR3. This rearrangement joins TRDV1 to TRDJ1, with 10 bases that match TRDD3. CDR3 size: 20 residues. V lost 0 bases, J lost 0 bases, and 13 bases stayed unmatched. Per germline, CDR1 TSWWSYY and CDR2 QGS. CDR3 sequence (DNA): TGTGCTCTTGGGGAACTACGACCAGACTGGGGGATCAAGTACACCGATAAACTCATCTTT. Translated: CALGELRPDWGIKYTDKLIF.

This clone was found many times. The V and J genes are TRDV3 and TRDJ1; TRDD2 might be the D (5 bases). The CDR3 extends over 16 amino acids. V lost 1 base and J 0 bases, leaving 18 bases between the germline ends. Per the germline V gene, CDR1 is TVYSNPD and CDR2 is GDNSRS (reference sequence). The CDR3 loop is CAFIDNIPSYTDKLIF. CDR3 bases: TGTGCCTTTATAGATAACATCCCTTCGTACACCGATAAACTCATCTTT.

Notes on this clone: TCRdb's protein, taken from a much larger clone, differs from this DNA's translation at residue 14, likely owing to a read error; the protein displayed comes from the DNA. The DNA for the CDR3 is TGTGCTCTTGGGGAACAAGGAAGGTACACCGATAAACTCACCTTT. It codes for CALGEQGRYTDKLTF. J gene calling gave no result, while the V gene is TRDV1; the table's TRDD3 call for D was not verified on the DNA. The germline V gene has CDR1 TSWWSYY and CDR2 QGS. CDR3 length: 15 residues.

On this clone itself: The same CDR3 arises from other DNA sequences in this sample as well. The chain employs TRDV1 and TRDJ1; tentative D call: TRDD3 (6 bases). As TCRdb names no J gene, one was assigned here on the basis of a DNA match to germline. The V end lost 3 bases, the J end lost 0 bases, and 20 bases lay between the germline ends. This CDR3 is 18 amino acids long. In germline, CDR1 is TSWWSYY, CDR2 QGS. This CDR3 reads CALGERSWLGTYTDKLIF. The CDR3 nucleotides read TGTGCTCTTGGGGAGCGGTCTTGGCTGGGGACGTACACCGATAAACTCATCTTT.

For this clone: The protein given by TCRdb reflects a much larger clone and differs at residue 9 from this DNA's translation, likely from a read error; the protein shown is the DNA's translation. The chain links TRDV1 to TRDJ1, with D uncertain. The J gene is absent in TCRdb and was assigned here via DNA matching to germline. V was clipped by 0 bases and J by 3 bases, with 17 bases between them. The germline gives CDR1 TSWWSYY, CDR2 QGS. The CDR3 is 17 amino acids. The CDR3 sequence is CALGELMTPAYADKLIF. The CDR3 region has the DNA TGTGCTCTTGGGGAACTCATGACCCCGGCGTACGCCGATAAACTCATCTTT.

This clone has a count of ten or more. The chain is built from TRDV1 and TRDJ1, with 11 bases fitting TRDD3. TCRdb supplies no J gene; here it was assigned by aligning the nucleotide sequence to germline. V trimming: 5 bases; J trimming: 4 bases; junction bases outside the gene matches: 21. Germline-derived CDR1 and CDR2 are TSWWSYY and QGS. This CDR3 region has 20 residues. The CDR3 protein is CALGNRASTFYWGIVDKLIF. DNA for the CDR3: TGTGCTCTTGGGAACAGGGCATCCACTTTCTACTGGGGGATAGTCGATAAACTCATCTTT.

There are many counts of this clone. Different DNA sequences within this sample yield the same CDR3. This chain uses TRDV3 with TRDJ1; 12 nucleotides align to TRDD3. This CDR3 comprises 17 residues. Germline lookup yields CDR1 TVYSNPD and CDR2 GDNSRS (reference sequence). V gave up 1 base and J gave up 0 bases; unmatched junction bases: 9. The CDR3 loop is CAFTSGGYVRYTDKLIF. The CDR3 nucleotides read TGTGCCTTTACCTCTGGGGGATACGTTCGGTACACCGATAAACTCATCTTT. The whole variable domain, remainder taken from reference TRDV3 and TRDJ1, is CDKVTQSSPDQTVASGSEVVLLCTYDTVYSNPDLFWYRIRPDYSFQFVFYGDNSRSEGADFTQGRFSVKHILTQKAFHLVISPVRTEDSATYYCAFTSGGYVRYTDKLIFGKGTRVTVEP.